The 26 T cell receptor beta chains listed next were all sequenced from one sample in a study of cytomegalovirus exposure and HLA in healthy donors (dated by TCRdb to 2016 to 2017). The library was obtained by the immunoSEQ multiplex PCR assay. A mixture of 60 forward primers for TCR Vbeta segments and 13 reverse primers for TCR Jbeta segments was used in the multiplex PCR. Imported from immuneACCESS, the table was reduced by TCRdb to in-frame sequences with V and J called. These copies leave out some clones; in studies compared against another copy, an unresolved V gene accounts for under half, and the cause of the remainder is not known. The sample table records about 200,000 clones. The ten largest clones take up more than 0.95% of the sample. Sequenced material: PBMCs. Every receptor here comes from a girl aged 2 to 9 in good health and CMV-seropositive.

This chain connects TRBV21-1 to TRBJ1-5; the DNA was not used to check the table's D call, TRBD1. TRBV21-1 is a listed pseudogene. The CDR3 has 17 residues. The CDR3 region is CASSKGRQGAGNQPQHF. The CDR3 bases are TGTGCCAGCAGCAAAGGCAGACAGGGGGCCGGCAATCAGCCCCAGCATTTT.

CDR3 sequence: CASSLALGRTEAFF. Here the CDR3 DNA reads TGCGCCAGCAGCTTGGCTCTGGGGAGAACTGAAGCTTTCTTT. The gene calls are TRBV5-1 and TRBJ1-1; no clear D. Germline V gene data show CDR1 as SGHRS and CDR2 as YFSETQ. Trimming shortened V by 0 bases and J by 5 bases, and 11 bases separated the two germline ends. The CDR3 is 14 amino acids.

This chain joins TRBV29-1 and TRBJ2-7, with D perhaps TRBD2 (6 bases). Germline values: CDR1 SQVTM, CDR2 ANQGSEA. The CDR3 runs to 14 residues. V lost 6 bases and J lost 2, with 17 bases in between. The CDR3 nucleotides read TGCAGCGTGGGACGGGGGAGGCCAACCTACGAGCAGTACTTC. It is translated as CSVGRGRPTYEQYF.

On this clone: The sample carries other DNA sequences with the same CDR3. This chain uses TRBV28 with TRBJ2-1, with D possibly TRBD2 on 6 matching bases. This CDR3 contains 12 residues. In germline, CDR1 is MDHEN, CDR2 SYDVKM. The V end lost 2 bases, the J end lost 7 bases, and 6 bases lay between the germline ends. CDR3 DNA: TGTGCCAGCAGTTTAGGAGGGAATGAGCAGTTCTTC. This encodes CASSLGGNEQFF.

V and J are TRBV28 and TRBJ2-1; 9 nucleotides line up with TRBD1. V was pared by 4 bases and J by 3 bases, with 7 bases of the junction left unmatched. CDR1 and CDR2 from the germline V gene are MDHEN and SYDVKM. This CDR3 spans 16 amino acids. DNA for the CDR3: TGTGCCAGCAGTTCCCTACCGGGACAGGGCTACAATGAGCAGTTCTTC. Translating it yields CASSSLPGQGYNEQFF.

The rearrangement links TRBV9 to TRBJ1-2; D is possibly TRBD1 (6 bases). The CDR3 has 15 residues. Per germline, CDR1 SGDLS and CDR2 YYNGEE. V lost 4 bases and J lost 3, with 16 bases in between. In DNA, the CDR3 is TGTGCCAGCAGCCCTAGGGCAGGGGTGGACTATGGCTACACCTTC. Translation: CASSPRAGVDYGYTF.

The genes are TRBV7-2 and TRBJ1-2, with 8 bases aligning to TRBD1. The CDR3 extends over 16 amino acids. Looked up from germline, CDR1 is SGHTA and CDR2 is FQGNSA. J lost 2 bases, V lost 1 base, and 6 bases had no gene match. The CDR3, as DNA: TGTGCCAGCAGCTTAGGGGGACAGGCAGAGAACTATGGCTACACCTTC. Translation gives CASSLGGQAENYGYTF.

The chain has TRBV5-1 and TRBJ2-1, with D possibly TRBD2 on 6 matching bases. V was cut by 5 bases and J by 2 bases, with 23 bases left in between. Looked up from germline, CDR1 is SGHRS and CDR2 is YFSETQ. This CDR3 has 18 residues. CDR3 loop: CASRQPTLAEGTYNEQFF. CDR3 nucleotide sequence: TGCGCCAGCAGACAGCCCACTTTAGCGGAGGGAACCTACAATGAGCAGTTCTTC.

The J gene is TRBJ2-4, the V gene TRBV18; perhaps TRBD2 as D (5 bases). The V end was cut by 4 bases, the J end by 0 bases, with 7 bases between. Per germline, CDR1 KGHSH and CDR2 LQKENI. The CDR3 covers 14 residues. The CDR3 loop reads CASSQEVAKNIQYF. CDR3 nucleotides: TGTGCCAGCTCACAGGAGGTAGCCAAAAACATTCAGTACTTC.

This chain joins TRBV6-6 and TRBJ2-7, with D possibly TRBD1 on 7 matching bases. With 1 base removed from V and 0 bases from J, the gap between germline ends came to 13 bases. Germline V CDR1 and CDR2: MNHNY, SVGAGI (reference sequence). This CDR3 is built from 16 residues. In nucleotides, the CDR3 is TGTGCCAGCAGTTACTTGGCGGAGGGGGCCTCCTACGAGCAGTACTTC. It is translated as CASSYLAEGASYEQYF.

The genes are TRBV11-2 and TRBJ2-1; the match to TRBD2 covers 14 bases. Germline CDR1 is SGHAT and CDR2 is FQNNGV. CDR3 length: 15 residues. With 4 bases clipped from V and 5 bases from J, the junction kept 1 base outside the gene matches. The CDR3 region is CASSWGLAGDNEQFF. CDR3 coding DNA: TGTGCCAGCAGCTGGGGACTAGCGGGGGACAATGAGCAGTTCTTC. Full variable domain (remainder filled in from reference TRBV11-2 and TRBJ2-1): EAGVAQSPRYKIIEKRQSVAFWCNPISGHATLYWYQQILGQGPKLLIQFQNNGVVDDSQLPKDRFSAERLKGVDSTLKIQPAKLEDSAVYLCASSWGLAGDNEQFFGPGTRLTVL.

This chain links TRBV5-1 with TRBJ2-7; TRBD1 matches at 10 bases. Losses at the gene ends were 6 bases for V and 1 base for J; bases not matched to a gene: 4. The germline V gene encodes CDR1 SGHRS and CDR2 YFSETQ. CDR3 size: 14 residues. In DNA, the CDR3 is TGCGCCAGCAATCGGGGACAGGGGTCCTACGAGCAGTACTTC. Translated: CASNRGQGSYEQYF.

This chain connects TRBV11-3 to TRBJ2-2, with D perhaps TRBD2 (6 bases). The germline gives CDR1 SGHNT, CDR2 YENEEA. CDR3 length: 14 residues. V was cut by 3 bases and J by 4 bases, with 9 bases left in between. Here the CDR3 reads CASSLTSSTGELFF. CDR3 coding DNA: TGTGCCAGCAGCTTGACTAGTTCCACCGGGGAGCTGTTTTTT.

The chain couples TRBV7-9 to TRBJ2-7, with D perhaps matching TRBD1 (5 bases). Germline lookup yields CDR1 SEHNR and CDR2 FQNEAQ (reference sequence). Trimming left V 3 bases short and J 2 bases short, with 8 bases between. The CDR3 contains 13 residues. The CDR3, as DNA: TGTGCCAGCAGCTTCCCAGGGACCTACGAGCAGTACTTC. Its protein product is CASSFPGTYEQYF.

CDR3: CASTVTSGTDTQYF. Written as DNA, the CDR3 is TGTGCCAGCACCGTGACTAGCGGCACAGATACGCAGTATTTT. J is TRBJ2-3 and V is TRBV6-5; 8 nucleotides line up with TRBD2. Germline CDR1 reads MNHEY; CDR2 reads SVGAGI. The CDR3 has 14 amino acids. The V gene end was trimmed by 7 bases and the J gene end by 1 base; junction bases not matched to a gene: 4.

The chain combines TRBV19 with TRBJ2-1, with a tentative D call TRBD2 (6 bases). Germline V lookup: CDR1 LNHDA, CDR2 SQIVND (reference sequence). CDR3 size: 22 residues. Trimming removed 4 bases at V and 4 bases at J, with 35 bases between. The CDR3 bases are TGTGCCAGTAGTACAAGGGGATTAAGGGGTAACTATGCTAATGGGGGGTACAATGAGCAGTTCTTC. Translation: CASSTRGLRGNYANGGYNEQFF.

The chain carries TRBV28 and TRBJ2-5, with a tentative D call TRBD1 (5 bases). The CDR3 is 15 residues long. Trimming left V 5 bases short and J 2 bases short, with 15 bases between. The germline V gene has CDR1 MDHEN and CDR2 SYDVKM. CDR3 loop: CASSGPFGAQETQYF. In DNA, the CDR3 is TGTGCCAGCAGTGGCCCCTTTGGGGCACAAGAGACCCAGTACTTC. The whole variable domain, filled in from reference TRBV28 and TRBJ2-5, reads DVKVTQSSRYLVKRTGEKVFLECVQDMDHENMFWYRQDPGLGLRLIYFSYDVKMKEKGDIPEGYSVSREKKERFSLILESASTNQTSMYLCASSGPFGAQETQYFGPGTRLLVL.

The chain carries TRBV10-1 and TRBJ2-1, with TRBD2 matching over 8 bases. This CDR3 has 16 residues. Germline values: CDR1 WNHNN, CDR2 SYGVQD (reference sequence). With 3 bases clipped from V and 3 bases from J, the junction kept 7 bases outside the gene matches. CDR3 loop: CASSDSGADNYNEQFF. The DNA for the CDR3 is TGCGCCAGCAGTGATAGCGGGGCGGACAACTACAATGAGCAGTTCTTC.

The chain links TRBV7-9 to TRBJ1-1; TRBD1 might be the D (6 bases). Germline assignment: CDR1 SEHNR and CDR2 FQNEAQ (reference sequence). This CDR3 has 15 amino acids. The V gene lost 2 bases and the J gene lost 1 base, with 11 bases spanning the gap. CDR3 in amino acids: CASSLSGGRNTEAFF. The CDR3, as DNA: TGTGCCAGCAGCTTATCGGGGGGGCGGAACACTGAAGCTTTCTTT.

J is TRBJ2-1 and V is TRBV5-8, with 7 bases aligning to TRBD1. This CDR3 has 18 residues. Germline assignment: CDR1 SGHTS and CDR2 YDEGEE. With V trimmed by 0 bases and J by 7 bases, 16 bases remained unmatched. The CDR3 sequence is CASSLGLGGPHWLNEQFF. CDR3 nucleotides: TGTGCCAGCAGCTTGGGCTTAGGGGGCCCTCATTGGCTTAATGAGCAGTTCTTC.

V is TRBV10-3 and J is TRBJ1-1, with 7 bases lining up with TRBD1. V trimming: 6 bases; J trimming: 1 base; junction bases outside the gene matches: 5. Per germline, CDR1 ENHRY and CDR2 SYGVKD. This CDR3 has 14 residues. CDR3 in amino acids: CAIRRGLGNTEAFF. The CDR3 nucleotides are TGTGCCATCAGGAGGGGGCTAGGGAACACTGAAGCTTTCTTT.

The chain couples TRBV6-5 to TRBJ2-2; D possibly corresponds to TRBD2 (5 bases). V was shortened by 5 bases and J by 2 bases, with 12 bases between the two germline ends. From germline, CDR1 is MNHEY and CDR2 SVGAGI. The CDR3 runs 15 residues. This CDR3 reads CASSPGILNTGELFF. As DNA, the CDR3 is TGTGCCAGCAGTCCCGGGATTCTAAACACCGGGGAGCTGTTTTTT.

The chain employs TRBV28 and TRBJ1-2, with a possible D match to TRBD1 (6 bases). CDR1 MDHEN and CDR2 SYDVKM come from the germline V gene. V was cut by 5 bases and J by 1 base, with 14 bases left in between. This CDR3 has 15 amino acids. The CDR3 loop reads CASSRQVRDNYGYTF. DNA for the CDR3: TGTGCCAGCAGTAGACAGGTCAGGGATAACTATGGCTACACCTTC.

This rearrangement joins TRBV28 to TRBJ2-4; TRBD2 matches 9 bases. This CDR3 comprises 22 residues. Germline V gives CDR1 MDHEN, CDR2 SYDVKM. J was trimmed by 0 bases and V by 2 bases; bases with no gene match: 20. The CDR3 loop reads CASSLGLGSGSPGGLAKNIQYF. The CDR3 DNA sequence: TGTGCCAGCAGTTTAGGCCTAGGTAGCGGGAGTCCGGGGGGACTAGCCAAAAACATTCAGTACTTC. Full variable domain (missing parts from reference TRBV28 and TRBJ2-4): DVKVTQSSRYLVKRTGEKVFLECVQDMDHENMFWYRQDPGLGLRLIYFSYDVKMKEKGDIPEGYSVSREKKERFSLILESASTNQTSMYLCASSLGLGSGSPGGLAKNIQYFGAGTRLSVL.

The chain recombines TRBV6-5 with TRBJ1-2, with 9 bases fitting TRBD1. Germline V gene lookup returns CDR1 MNHEY and CDR2 SVGAGI. The CDR3 length is 15 residues. V shed 5 bases, J shed 4 bases, and the junction held 8 bases outside the gene matches. CDR3 protein: CASSNTGGVGYGYTF. The CDR3 nucleotides are TGTGCCAGCAGTAATACAGGGGGCGTTGGCTATGGCTACACCTTC.

The J gene is TRBJ2-1, the V gene TRBV4-2, with 9 bases matching TRBD1. Unmatched junction bases numbered 10, after V lost 1 base and J lost 0 bases. Germline loops: CDR1 LGHNA, CDR2 YNFKEQ. CDR3 size: 19 residues. CDR3 region: CASSQGTGGFITSYNEQFF. DNA for the CDR3: TGTGCCAGCAGCCAAGGAACAGGGGGCTTTATCACCTCCTACAATGAGCAGTTCTTC.